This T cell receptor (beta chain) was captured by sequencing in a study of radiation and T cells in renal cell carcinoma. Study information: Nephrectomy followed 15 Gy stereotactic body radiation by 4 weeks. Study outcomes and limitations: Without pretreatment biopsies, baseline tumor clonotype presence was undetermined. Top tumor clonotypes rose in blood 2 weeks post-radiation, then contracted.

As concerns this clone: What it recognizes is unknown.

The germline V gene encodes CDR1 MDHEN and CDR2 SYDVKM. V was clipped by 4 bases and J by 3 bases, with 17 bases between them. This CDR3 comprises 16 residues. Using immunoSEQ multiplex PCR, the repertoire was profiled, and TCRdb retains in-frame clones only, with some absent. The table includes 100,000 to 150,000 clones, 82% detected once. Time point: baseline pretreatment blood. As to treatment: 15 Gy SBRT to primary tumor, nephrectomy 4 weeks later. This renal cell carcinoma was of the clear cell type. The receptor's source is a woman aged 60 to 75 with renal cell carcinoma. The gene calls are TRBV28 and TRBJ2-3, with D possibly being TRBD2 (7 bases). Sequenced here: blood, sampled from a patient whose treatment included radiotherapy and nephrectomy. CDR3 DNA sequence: TGTGCCAGCAGTTCTCCTTTTGAGGGGGGGACAGATACGCAGTATTTT. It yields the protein CASSSPFEGGTDTQYF.